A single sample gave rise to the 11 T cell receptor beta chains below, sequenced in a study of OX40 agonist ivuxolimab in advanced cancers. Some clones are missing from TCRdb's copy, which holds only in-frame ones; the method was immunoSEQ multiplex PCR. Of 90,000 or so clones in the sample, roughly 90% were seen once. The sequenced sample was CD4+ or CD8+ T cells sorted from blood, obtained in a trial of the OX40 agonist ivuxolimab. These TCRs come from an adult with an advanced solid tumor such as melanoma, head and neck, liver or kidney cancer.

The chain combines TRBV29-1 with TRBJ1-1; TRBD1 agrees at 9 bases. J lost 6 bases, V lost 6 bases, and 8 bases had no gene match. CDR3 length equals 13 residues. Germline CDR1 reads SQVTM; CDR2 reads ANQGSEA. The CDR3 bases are TGCAGCGTACCGACAGGGGGGGGTCCTGAAGCTTTCTTT. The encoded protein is CSVPTGGGPEAFF.

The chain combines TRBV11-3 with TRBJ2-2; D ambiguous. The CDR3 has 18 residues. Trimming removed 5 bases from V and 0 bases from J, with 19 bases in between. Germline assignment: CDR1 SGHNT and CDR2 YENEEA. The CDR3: CASSPHSKYAANTGELFF. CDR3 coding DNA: TGTGCCAGCAGCCCCCACTCGAAGTACGCCGCGAACACCGGGGAGCTGTTTTTT.

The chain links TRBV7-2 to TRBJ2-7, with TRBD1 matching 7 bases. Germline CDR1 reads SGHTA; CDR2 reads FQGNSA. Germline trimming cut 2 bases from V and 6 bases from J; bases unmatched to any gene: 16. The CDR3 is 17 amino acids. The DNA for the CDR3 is TGTGCCAGCAGCTTAAGGCCGACAGGGAATACCCTGGGCGAGCAGTACTTC. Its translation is CASSLRPTGNTLGEQYF.

The CDR3 reads CASTEGELAGELFF. The CDR3 coding sequence is TGCGCCAGCACCGAAGGGGAGCTCGCCGGGGAGCTGTTTTTT. The chain has TRBV10-2 and TRBJ2-2; D possibly uses TRBD1 or TRBD2 (5 bases each). Germline V gene lookup returns CDR1 WSHSY and CDR2 SAAADI. This CDR3 is 14 amino acids long. Trimming cost V 7 bases and J 6 bases, with 15 bases left between them.

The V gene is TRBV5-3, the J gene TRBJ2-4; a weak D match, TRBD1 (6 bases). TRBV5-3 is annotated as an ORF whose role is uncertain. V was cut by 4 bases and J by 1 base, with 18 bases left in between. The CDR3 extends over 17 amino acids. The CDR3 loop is CARSPPGSGAAKNIQYF. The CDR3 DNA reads TGTGCCAGAAGCCCGCCCGGGTCAGGGGCTGCCAAAAACATTCAGTACTTC.

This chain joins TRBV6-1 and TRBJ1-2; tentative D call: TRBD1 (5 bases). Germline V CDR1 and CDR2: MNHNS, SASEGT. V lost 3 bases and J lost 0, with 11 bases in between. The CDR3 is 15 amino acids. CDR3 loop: CASSDGTVANYGYTF. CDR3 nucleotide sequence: TGTGCCAGCAGTGACGGGACGGTGGCTAACTATGGCTACACCTTC.

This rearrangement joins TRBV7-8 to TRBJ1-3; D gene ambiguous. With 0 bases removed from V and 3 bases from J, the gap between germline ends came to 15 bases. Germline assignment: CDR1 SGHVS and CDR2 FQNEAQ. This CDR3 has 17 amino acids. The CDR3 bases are TGTGCCAGCAGCTTAGCATTAGGGCCCGGAGGTGGAAACACCATATATTTT. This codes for CASSLALGPGGGNTIYF.

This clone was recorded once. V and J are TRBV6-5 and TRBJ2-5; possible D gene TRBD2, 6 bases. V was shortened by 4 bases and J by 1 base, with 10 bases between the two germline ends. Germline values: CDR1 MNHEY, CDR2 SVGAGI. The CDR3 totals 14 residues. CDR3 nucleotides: TGTGCCAGCAGTTTGCGGGAAAGCCAAGAGACCCAGTACTTC. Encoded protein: CASSLRESQETQYF.

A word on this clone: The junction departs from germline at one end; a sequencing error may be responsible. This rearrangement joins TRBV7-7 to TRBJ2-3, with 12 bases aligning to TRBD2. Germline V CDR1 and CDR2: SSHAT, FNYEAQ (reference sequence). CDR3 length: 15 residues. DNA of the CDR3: TGTGCTAGCAGCCCCGGGACTAGCGGGACAGATACGCAGTATTTT. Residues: CASSPGTSGTDTQYF.

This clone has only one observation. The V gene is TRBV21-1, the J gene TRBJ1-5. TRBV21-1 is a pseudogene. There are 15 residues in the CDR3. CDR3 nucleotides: TGTGCCAGCACCATACAGAACTATAGCAATCAGCCCCAGCATTTT. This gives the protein CASTIQNYSNQPQHF.

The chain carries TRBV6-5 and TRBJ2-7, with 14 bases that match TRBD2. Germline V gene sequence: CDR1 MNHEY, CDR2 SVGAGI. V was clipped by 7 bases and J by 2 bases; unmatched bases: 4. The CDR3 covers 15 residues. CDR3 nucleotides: TGTGCCAGCAAAGGGACTAGCGGGAGTACCTACGAGCAGTACTTC. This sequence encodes CASKGTSGSTYEQYF.